The following is a T cell receptor (beta chain) sequence with its context. The sample holds many counts of this clonotype. No antigen is known for it. There are no base qualities to consult, and no much larger clone falls within one base. Hyperthyroidism patients were newly diagnosed, had a disease duration of under 2 months, and were aged 18 to 65 years. Any patient with an uncontrolled infection, another autoimmune disease, pregnancy or lactation was excluded. Clinical symptoms, serum thyroxine and TRAb, thyroid ultrasound, and orbital computed tomography formed the basis for the diagnoses. Blood from progressor patients was collected at the time of first diagnosis with hyperthyroidism, before any ophthalmopathy symptoms had appeared. Ficoll-Paque density gradient centrifugation was used to isolate PBMCs from 9.5 to 10 ml of fresh peripheral blood. Progressor patients were defined as those initially diagnosed with Graves' hyperthyroidism in whom ophthalmopathy developed during follow-up. Total RNA was extracted using Trizol reagent, and RNA quality was assessed on an Agilent 2100 Bioanalyzer.

This sample is part of a study of T cells in Graves' hyperthyroidism and ophthalmopathy (dated by TCRdb to the late 2010s). Concerning the study at large: Peripheral blood samples were taken at the time of initial diagnosis, prior to any treatment. The study also compared thyroid tissue and blood T-cell repertoires from a handful of Graves' hyperthyroidism patients. The paper describes TCR Vbeta CDR3 sequencing of around 130 peripheral blood samples, made up of 43 ophthalmopathy patients, 70 to 80 hyperthyroidism patients and some 17 progressor patients. The roughly 90 discovery patients were divided at random into training and test sets in a 7:3 ratio. Once sampling was done, hyperthyroidism patients were given methimazole at a starting dose of 30 mg daily, whereas ophthalmopathy patients were given high-dose intravenous methylprednisolone. An independent validation cohort of under 20 hyperthyroidism patients and about 16 patients who later progressed to ophthalmopathy tested prospective prediction of ophthalmopathy. TCR V-J signatures able to tell the groups apart were searched for in a discovery cohort of 90 to 100 patients, of whom 40 to 45 had Graves' ophthalmopathy and around 57 had stable Graves' hyperthyroidism. Results and caveats for the whole study, not just this receptor: Most expanded thyroid clonotypes (frequency above 0.001) were also detected in blood, a finding suggesting that blood repertoires may reflect thyroid immune responses. Sample size was not statistically predetermined, and blinding of investigators to group allocation was not performed. In cross-validation, a model built on a 13 V-J signature told ophthalmopathy apart from stable hyperthyroidism with about 90% sensitivity and roughly 83% specificity, and in testing the same model reached 80%/75%. In validation, progression to ophthalmopathy was predicted by the model with nearly 71% sensitivity and 72% to 80% specificity, a median of around 5.9 months before onset.

Counted from cysteine to phenylalanine, this CDR3 has 15 amino acids. The kept DNA is CDR3 alone, 45 bases in frame from the first base. Trimming removed 6 bases from V and 7 bases from J, leaving 18 bases between the germline ends. In the germline V gene (reference sequence), CDR1 corresponds to MNHEY and CDR2 to SMNVEV. The TCR beta CDR3 regions were amplified from the RNA transcripts. A first-round RT-PCR of the TCR CDR3 used the HTBI primer set with the Qiagen OneStep RT-PCR kit. The libraries were constructed in a second round of multiplex PCR and then size-selected and purified. The libraries were sequenced on an Illumina HiSeq2000 using paired-end 100 bp reads. The original pipeline was this. SOAPnuke was used to process the raw data, removing reads that contained adapters or uncalled bases, had a mean Phred below 15, or lacked an exact match to the constant primer or identifier. COPE v1.2.5 was used to merge high-quality paired reads, and clonotypes were defined as unique nucleotide sequences. MiTCR v1.1 was used to align clonotypes to the IMGT TRBV, TRBD and TRBJ reference segments. Only V-J combinations with frequency above 0.0001, covering approximately 99% of repertoires, were analysed. The TCS score was defined as F50 (clonal expansion) divided by E x V (chaos), with BLOSUM62-based TCRdist calculated between CDR3 peptides within each V-J. Welch's t-statistics and random forest reduced around 550 V-J features to 10 to 15, which were used in a naive Bayes classifier (R e1071). TCRdb reanalyzed the raw reads on its own, using fastp at Q25 for trimming and MiXCR for clone calling, and kept in-frame beta chains. Rows are combined by CDR3 protein, so each entry shows the most common genes and DNA. None of the V and J calls come from the authors' own analysis; TCRdb made them. The sample includes over 700,000 distinct CDR3 sequences, with approximately 18% observed a single time. In total, the top ten clones hold 16% of the sample.

This TCR was sampled from a woman aged 45-65 years with Graves' hyperthyroidism that later progressed to Graves' ophthalmopathy. Recombination joined TRBV27 with TRBJ1-4, and possibly TRBD1, on 5 matching bases. The sample taken for sequencing was blood. The DNA is as follows: TGTGCCAGCAGCCCGTTGGGTACCGGGGCTGAAAAACTGTTTTTT. This yields the protein CASSPLGTGAEKLFF.